These 4 T cell receptor beta chains came from one sample sequenced in a study of blood T cell repertoires in COVID-19 (dated by TCRdb to the early 2020s). Receptors were amplified or captured by the immunoSEQ multiplex PCR assay. Sourced from immuneACCESS, this table was stored by TCRdb with only in-frame sequences that have V and J called. A share of the clones is absent; for the studies checked, an unresolved V gene accounts for under half, and the remainder has no known explanation. The sample yields some 140,000 clones; around 79% were counted once. Approximately 3.5% of the sample is taken by the ten largest. The sample taken for sequencing was peripheral blood. Source of these receptors: a man in his fifties or sixties with acute or convalescent COVID-19.

The gene calls are TRBV23-1 and TRBJ2-1; D gene unclear. TRBV23-1 is an ORF for which the function is uncertain. The germline V and J ends were trimmed by 0 bases and 0 bases, with 15 bases remaining between them. CDR3 length: 18 amino acids. The CDR3 spells CASSQSCLYLSSYNEQFF. The CDR3 nucleotides read TGCGCCAGCAGTCAATCGTGCCTCTATCTGAGCTCCTACAATGAGCAGTTCTTC.

This chain joins TRBV9 and TRBJ2-6, with TRBD2 matching over 9 bases. In germline, CDR1 is SGDLS, CDR2 YYNGEE. V dropped 2 bases and J dropped 0; count of bases not matched to a gene: 6. The CDR3 contains 18 residues. The CDR3 loop is CASSVSGRPSSGANVLTF. DNA of the CDR3: TGTGCCAGCAGCGTGAGCGGGAGGCCCAGCTCTGGGGCCAACGTCCTGACTTTC.

This sequence joins TRBV11-3 and TRBJ2-5; D gene unclear. There are 13 residues in the CDR3. With 2 bases removed from V and 5 bases from J, the gap between germline ends came to 9 bases. Germline V gene sequence: CDR1 SGHNT, CDR2 YENEEA. CDR3 in amino acids: CASSLSPRETQYF. CDR3 coding DNA: TGTGCCAGCAGCTTATCCCCGCGGGAGACCCAGTACTTC.

This clone showed up many times. The V call is TRBV30, the J call TRBJ2-2; no definite D call. V shed 4 bases and J shed 6 bases, with 12 bases lying between them. Germline lookup yields CDR1 GTSNPN and CDR2 SVGIG (reference sequence). The CDR3 has 13 amino acids. CDR3 bases: TGTGCCTGGAAGCTCCATACGTCCGGGGAGCTGTTTTTT. Its protein is CAWKLHTSGELFF.